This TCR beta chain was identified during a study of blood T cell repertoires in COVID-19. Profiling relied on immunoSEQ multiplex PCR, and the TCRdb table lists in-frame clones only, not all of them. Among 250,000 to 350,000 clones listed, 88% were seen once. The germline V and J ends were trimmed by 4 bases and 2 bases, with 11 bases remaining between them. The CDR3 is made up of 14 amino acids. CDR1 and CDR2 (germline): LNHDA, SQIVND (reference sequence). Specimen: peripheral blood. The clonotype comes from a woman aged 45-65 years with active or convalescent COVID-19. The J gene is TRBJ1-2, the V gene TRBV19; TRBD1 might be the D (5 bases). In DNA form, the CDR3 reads TGTGCCAGTAGTAGGGGGGGTATCAACTATGGCTACACCTTC. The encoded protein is CASSRGGINYGYTF.